This T cell receptor (beta chain) was found in a study of technical replicates of blood from a few donors. Libraries were prepared by immunoSEQ multiplex PCR; TCRdb keeps only in-frame clonotypes and omits some of them. The table shows 75,000 or so clones, with roughly 94% occurring only once. CDR1 and CDR2 from the germline V gene are SGHTA and FQGNSA. This CDR3 spans 14 amino acids. V was pared by 8 bases and J by 1 base, with 3 bases of the junction left unmatched. The sequenced sample was T cells isolated from PBMCs. The sequence derives from a human donor in good health. The chain is built from TRBV7-2 and TRBJ2-1; 9 positions agree with TRBD2. The CDR3, as DNA: TGTGCCAGCCGGCGGGGGGGTTCCTACAATGAGCAGTTCTTC. It is translated as CASRRGGSYNEQFF. Using reference TRBV7-2 and TRBJ2-1 for the parts outside the CDR3, the full variable domain is GAGVSQSPSNKVTEKGKDVELRCDPISGHTALYWYRQSLGQGLEFLIYFQGNSAPDKSGLPSDRFSAERTGGSVSTLTIQRTQQEDSAVYLCASRRGGSYNEQFFGPGTRLTVL.